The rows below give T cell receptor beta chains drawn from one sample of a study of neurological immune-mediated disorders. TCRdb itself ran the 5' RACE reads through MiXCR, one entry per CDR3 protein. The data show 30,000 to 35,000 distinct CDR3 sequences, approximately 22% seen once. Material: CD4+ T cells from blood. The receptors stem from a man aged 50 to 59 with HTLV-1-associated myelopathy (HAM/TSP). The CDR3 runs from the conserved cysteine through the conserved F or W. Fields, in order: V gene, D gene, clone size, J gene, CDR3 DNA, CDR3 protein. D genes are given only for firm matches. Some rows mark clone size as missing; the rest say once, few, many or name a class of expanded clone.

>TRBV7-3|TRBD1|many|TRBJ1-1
TGTGCCAGCAGCTTATCCGCAGGGGGCACTGAAGCTTTCTTT
CASSLSAGGTEAFF
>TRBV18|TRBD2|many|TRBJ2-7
TGTGCCAGCTCACCACAGACTAGCGGGTTCTCCTACGAGCAGTACTTC
CASSPQTSGFSYEQYF
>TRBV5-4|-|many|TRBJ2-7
TGTGCCAGCAGCTTGGGGCTGAGCTCATTACAGTACTTC
CASSLGLSSLQYF
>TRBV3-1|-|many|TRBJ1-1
TGTGCCAGCAGCCCGGATATGAACACTGAAGCTTTCTTT
CASSPDMNTEAFF
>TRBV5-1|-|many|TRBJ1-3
TGCGCCAGCAGCTCGGGTCAGGGGTCTTCTGGAAACACCATATATTTT
CASSSGQGSSGNTIYF
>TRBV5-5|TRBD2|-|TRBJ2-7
TGTGCCAGAAGCAGGACTAGCGGGGATTTTTCCTACAATGAGCAGTACTTC
CARSRTSGDFSYNEQYF
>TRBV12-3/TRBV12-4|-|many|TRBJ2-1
TGTGCCAGCAGTACCTTGAATGAGCAGTTCTTC
CASSTLNEQFF
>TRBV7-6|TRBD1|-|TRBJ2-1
TGTGCCAGCAGCAGCGGACAGGGCGGCTACAATGAGCAGTTCTTC
CASSSGQGGYNEQFF
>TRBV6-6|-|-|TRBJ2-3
TGTGCCAGCAGTTACAGGGATTTAGATACGCAGTATTTT
CASSYRDLDTQYF
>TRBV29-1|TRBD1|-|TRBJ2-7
TGCAGCGCCAACCTGGACAGGGACTACGAGCAGTACTTC
CSANLDRDYEQYF
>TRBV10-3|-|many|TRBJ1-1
TGTGCCATCAGTGAGGGGAGTTGGGTCACTGAAGCTTTCTTT
CAISEGSWVTEAFF
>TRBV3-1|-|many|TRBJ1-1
TGTGCCAGCAGTCCCGGAATGAGAACTGAAGCTTTCTTT
CASSPGMRTEAFF
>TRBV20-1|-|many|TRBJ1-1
TGCAGTTCCAGTCAGGGCAACACTGAAGCTTTCTTT
CSSSQGNTEAFF
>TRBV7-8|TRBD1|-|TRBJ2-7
TGTGCCAGCAGCTTAGGGCAGGGGGCGAGGAACGAGCAGTACTTC
CASSLGQGARNEQYF
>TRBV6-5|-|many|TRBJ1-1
TGTGCCGTGAGGGGCAGGGTCGGCACTGAAGCTTTCTTT
CAVRGRVGTEAFF
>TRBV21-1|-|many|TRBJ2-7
TGTGCCAGCACTCACGCCGACCTACCTATGGTACGGCAGAAGGCTCCAGTCTCCTACGAGCAGTACTTC
CASTHADLPMVRQKAPVSYEQYF
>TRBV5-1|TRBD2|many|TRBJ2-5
TGCGCCAGCAGCACAGCGGGGGGCAGGGAGACCCAGTACTTC
CASSTAGGRETQYF
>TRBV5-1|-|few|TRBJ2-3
TGCGCCAGCAGCGTGCGGGGGCCCTACACAGATACGCAGTATTTT
CASSVRGPYTDTQYF
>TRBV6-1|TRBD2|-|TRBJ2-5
TGTGCCGGCAAAGCGGGAGGACCCCAAGAGACCCAGTACTTC
CAGKAGGPQETQYF
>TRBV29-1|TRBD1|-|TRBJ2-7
TGCAGCGACGACAGGGACAGGGGATACGAGCAGTACTTC
CSDDRDRGYEQYF
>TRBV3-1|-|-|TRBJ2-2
TGTGCCAGCATCCAGCTAGGGGGAACCGGGGAGCTGTTTTTT
CASIQLGGTGELFF
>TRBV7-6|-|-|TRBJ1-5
TGTGCCAGCAGCTTAAGTCTAGGGGGAGGGCAGCCCCAGCATTTT
CASSLSLGGGQPQHF
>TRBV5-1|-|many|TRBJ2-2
TGCGCCAGCAGCCGAACAACAGGACGGAACACCGGGGAGCTGTTTTTT
CASSRTTGRNTGELFF
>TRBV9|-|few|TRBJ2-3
TGTGCCAGCAGCGTTACTCAAGGAAGCACAGATACGCAGTATTTT
CASSVTQGSTDTQYF
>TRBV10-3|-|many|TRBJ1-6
TGTGCCATCAGTGAGTCACAGGGATATAATTCACCCCTCCACTTT
CAISESQGYNSPLHF
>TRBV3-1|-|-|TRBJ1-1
TGTGCCAGCAGCCAAGGGCTGGCCCTCACTGAAGCTTTCTTT
CASSQGLALTEAFF
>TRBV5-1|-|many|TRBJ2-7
TGCGCCAGCAGCTTGGCAGTTTCCTACGAGCAGTACTTC
CASSLAVSYEQYF